The 21 T cell receptor beta chains below come from one sample, sequenced in a study of blood T cell repertoires in COVID-19. Here immunoSEQ multiplex PCR was the method, and the copy in TCRdb shows in-frame clones only, minus some. Found here are 150,000 to 200,000 clones, about 80% of them singletons; the top ten hold over 2.5%. The specimen sequenced was peripheral blood. Every receptor here comes from a human donor with acute or convalescent COVID-19. The donor label of this sample is uncertain.

This chain links TRBV7-9 with TRBJ1-2, with 7 bases lining up with TRBD1. J gave up 6 bases and V 6 bases, and 7 bases lay outside the gene matches. The CDR3 has 13 amino acids. The V gene's germline CDR1 is SEHNR and CDR2 FQNEAQ (reference sequence). The CDR3 is CASRRGTANGYTF. CDR3 bases: TGTGCCAGCAGACGCGGGACAGCCAATGGCTACACCTTC.

The CDR3 reads CASSVISGGAQDTQYF. CDR3 nucleotide sequence: TGTGCCAGTAGCGTCATAAGCGGGGGGGCCCAAGATACGCAGTATTTT. J is TRBJ2-3 and V is TRBV19; TRBD2 agrees at 10 bases. Germline V lookup: CDR1 LNHDA, CDR2 SQIVND (reference sequence). V shed 6 bases, J shed 5 bases, and the junction held 11 bases outside the gene matches. The CDR3 covers 16 residues.

V gene TRBV19 combines with J gene TRBJ2-1; no reliable D call. The CDR3 covers 16 residues. The germline V gene has CDR1 LNHDA and CDR2 SQIVND (reference sequence). V gave up 7 bases and J gave up 5 bases, with 21 bases separating them. The CDR3 coding sequence is TGTGCCAGTAAGTCGGGTCACCAGAACCGGAACAATGAGCAGTTCTTC. This translates into CASKSGHQNRNNEQFF.

The V and J genes are TRBV11-2 and TRBJ2-5; TRBD1 agrees at 9 bases. J was trimmed by 5 bases and V by 5 bases; bases with no gene match: 6. Germline V gene sequence: CDR1 SGHAT, CDR2 FQNNGV. The CDR3 totals 14 residues. The CDR3 sequence is CASSATGGWETQYF. The CDR3 region has the DNA TGTGCCAGCAGCGCGACAGGGGGTTGGGAGACCCAGTACTTC.

J is TRBJ2-7 and V is TRBV21-1; the DNA was not compared with TRBD2, the D call given in the table. TRBV21-1 is a recognized pseudogene. The CDR3 extends over 15 amino acids. CDR3 amino acids: CASSHGLADTYEQYF. CDR3 coding DNA: TGTGCCAGCAGCCACGGACTAGCGGATACCTACGAGCAGTACTTC.

V is TRBV6-1 and J is TRBJ1-1; maybe TRBD1 (6 bases). V was trimmed by 4 bases and J by 1 base, leaving 16 bases between them. CDR1 is MNHNS, CDR2 SASEGT, per germline. This CDR3 region has 16 residues. CDR3 amino acids: CASSAGGARGNTEAFF. The CDR3 DNA sequence: TGTGCCAGCAGTGCGGGAGGGGCCAGGGGGAACACTGAAGCTTTCTTT.

CDR3 amino acids: CASSVPGTGASTF. The CDR3 bases are TGTGCCAGCAGCGTACCCGGGACAGGGGCTTCCACCTTC. The rearrangement joins TRBV7-9 to TRBJ1-2, with 10 nucleotides matching TRBD1. This CDR3 contains 13 residues. J gave up 13 bases and V 5 bases, and 10 bases lay outside the gene matches. Germline values: CDR1 SEHNR, CDR2 FQNEAQ (reference sequence).

The V and J genes are TRBV5-6 and TRBJ2-5, with 9 bases identical to TRBD2. Germline V lookup: CDR1 SGHDT, CDR2 YYEEEE. This CDR3 is 14 amino acids long. Trimming cost V 3 bases and J 4 bases; bases outside gene matches: 4. CDR3 DNA sequence: TGTGCCAGCAGCTCCGCGGGGGGGCTAGAGACCCAGTACTTC. This translates into CASSSAGGLETQYF.

The rearrangement uses TRBV4-1 and TRBJ2-3, with D maybe TRBD2 (6 bases). V shed 1 base and J shed 6 bases, with 20 bases lying between them. Germline assignment: CDR1 MGHRA and CDR2 YSYEKL. The CDR3 consists of 17 residues. The CDR3 bases are TGCGCCAGCAGCCAAGGAGGAGATAGCGGAGTAGGGGATACGCAGTATTTT. It codes for CASSQGGDSGVGDTQYF.

The chain is built from TRBV12-2 and TRBJ2-2; the table names TRBD2, a call not compared with the DNA. TRBV12-2 is termed a pseudogene. This CDR3 region has 16 residues. In DNA, the CDR3 is TGTGCAAGTCGCTTCTGCCGGGACTACAACACCGGGGAGCTGTTTTTT. Translated: CASRFCRDYNTGELFF.

CDR3 region: CASSQGQGADSPLHF. CDR3 coding DNA: TGTGCCAGCAGCCAAGGACAGGGGGCGGATTCACCCCTCCACTTT. The chain combines TRBV3-1 (or the pseudogene TRBV3-2) with TRBJ1-6, with 10 bases aligning to TRBD1. CDR3 length: 15 residues. After removal of 1 base from V and 8 bases from J, the junction contained 2 bases not matched to a gene. Germline V CDR1 and CDR2: LGHDT, YNNKEL (reference sequence).

The J gene is TRBJ1-2, the V gene TRBV5-6; no reliable D call. The CDR3 runs 14 residues. Germline V lookup: CDR1 SGHDT, CDR2 YYEEEE. Trimming left V 0 bases short and J 4 bases short, with 10 bases between. DNA for the CDR3: TGTGCCAGCAGCTTGGACCGTCAGGCCTATGGCTACACCTTC. This translates into CASSLDRQAYGYTF.

The chain's CDR3 is CASSLTGTGDSGANVLTF. The CDR3 bases are TGTGCCAGCTCATTAACCGGGACAGGCGACTCTGGGGCCAACGTCCTGACTTTC. This sequence joins TRBV18 and TRBJ2-6, with TRBD1 identical over 8 bases. CDR3 length: 18 residues. V lost 5 bases and J lost 0; bases outside the gene matches: 9. CDR1 and CDR2 from the germline V gene are KGHSH and LQKENI.

This clone has only one observation. The rearrangement joins TRBV7-7 to TRBJ2-2, with D perhaps matching TRBD2 (5 bases). The CDR3 extends over 15 amino acids. Germline loops: CDR1 SSHAT, CDR2 FNYEAQ (reference sequence). The V end lost 5 bases, the J end lost 5 bases, and 15 bases lay between the germline ends. The CDR3 nucleotides read TGTGCCAGCAGCCCCCTTCGAGAGGGAACCGGGGAGCTGTTTTTT. Translated, it gives CASSPLREGTGELFF.

The chain carries TRBV5-4 and TRBJ2-2; 8 bases are shared with TRBD1. This CDR3 has 15 amino acids. Germline V gene lookup returns CDR1 SGHNT and CDR2 YYREEE (reference sequence). V lost 1 base to trimming and J lost 6 bases; unmatched junction nucleotides: 5. The CDR3 coding sequence is TGTGCCAGCAGCTTGCGGACAGGGAGCGCCGGGGAGCTGTTTTTT. Residues: CASSLRTGSAGELFF.

This rearrangement joins TRBV2 to TRBJ1-5; D call uncertain. The germline V gene has CDR1 SNHLY and CDR2 FYNNEI. The CDR3 length is 14 residues. Trimming removed 7 bases at V and 3 bases at J, with 13 bases between. This CDR3 is CASIRETLNQPQHF. CDR3 nucleotide sequence: TGTGCCAGCATTCGGGAAACCCTCAATCAGCCCCAGCATTTT. Filled out from reference TRBV2 and TRBJ1-5, the complete variable domain reads EPEVTQTPSHQVTQMGQEVILRCVPISNHLYFYWYRQILGQKVEFLVSFYNNEISEKSEIFDDQFSVERPDGSNFTLKIRSTKLEDSAMYFCASIRETLNQPQHFGDGTRLSIL.

The V and J genes are TRBV6-5 and TRBJ2-3; 10 bases are a match to TRBD2. The CDR3 is made up of 14 amino acids. J was trimmed by 6 bases and V by 4 bases; bases with no gene match: 4. The V gene's germline CDR1 is MNHEY and CDR2 SVGAGI. This chain's CDR3 is CASSSLAGDDTQYF. CDR3 DNA: TGTGCCAGCAGTTCTCTAGCGGGAGACGATACGCAGTATTTT.

The rearrangement uses TRBV10-1 and TRBJ2-7, with 11 bases that match TRBD2. The V and J ends lost 4 bases and 6 bases, in that order; junction bases with no gene match: 2. CDR3 size: 13 residues. The germline V gene encodes CDR1 WNHNN and CDR2 SYGVQD (reference sequence). DNA for the CDR3: TGCGCCAGCAGTGGACTAGCGGGATCCGAGCAGTACTTC. Its protein product is CASSGLAGSEQYF.

CDR3: CASSLVTSGSSDEQYF. In DNA form, the CDR3 reads TGCGCCAGCAGCTTGGTGACTAGCGGGAGCAGCGACGAGCAGTACTTC. The rearrangement joins TRBV5-1 to TRBJ2-7; TRBD2 matches 12 bases. The V segment lost 0 bases and the J segment 5 bases; nucleotides outside the gene matches: 6. CDR1 SGHRS and CDR2 YFSETQ come from the germline V gene. This CDR3 spans 16 amino acids.

In its sample, this clone was seen once. The chain employs TRBV11-2 and TRBJ2-1; D remains ambiguous. The V gene's germline CDR1 is SGHAT and CDR2 FQNNGV. The ends were cut back, 2 bases at V and 5 bases at J, with 7 bases in the middle. CDR3 size: 13 residues. The CDR3 DNA sequence: TGTGCCAGCAGCTTAAATACAAACAATGAGCAGTTCTTC. Translated: CASSLNTNNEQFF.

The V call is TRBV15, the J call TRBJ1-5, with D hard to call. The germline CDR1 and CDR2 sequences are LNHNV and YYDKDF (reference sequence). The length of the CDR3 is 13 residues. V shed 3 bases and J shed 7 bases, with 10 bases lying between them. The CDR3 reads CATSRGREQPQHF. The CDR3, as DNA: TGTGCCACCAGCAGGGGTCGGGAACAGCCCCAGCATTTT.